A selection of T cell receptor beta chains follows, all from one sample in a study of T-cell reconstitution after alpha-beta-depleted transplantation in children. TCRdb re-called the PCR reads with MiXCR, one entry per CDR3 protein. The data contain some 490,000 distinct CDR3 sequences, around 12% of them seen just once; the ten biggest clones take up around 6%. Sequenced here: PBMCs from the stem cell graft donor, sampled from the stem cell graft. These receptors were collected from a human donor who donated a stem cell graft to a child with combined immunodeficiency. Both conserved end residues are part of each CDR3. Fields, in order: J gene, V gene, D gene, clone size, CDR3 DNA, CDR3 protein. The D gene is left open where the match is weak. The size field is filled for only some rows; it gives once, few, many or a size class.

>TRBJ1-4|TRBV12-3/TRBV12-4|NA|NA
TGTGCCAGCAGTAACATTAGGGAAAAACTGTTTTTT
CASSNIREKLFF
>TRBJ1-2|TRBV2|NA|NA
TGTGCCAGCAAAGGCGATGCCTATGGCTACACCTTC
CASKGDAYGYTF
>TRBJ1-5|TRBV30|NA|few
TGTGCCTGGAGTTCGGAAAGCAATCAGCCCCAGCATTTT
CAWSSESNQPQHF
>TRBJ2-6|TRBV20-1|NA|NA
TGCAGTGCTAGAGATATAGGTTCTGGGGCCAACGTCCTGACTTTC
CSARDIGSGANVLTF
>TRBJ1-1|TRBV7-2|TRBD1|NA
TGTGCCAGCAGCTTTTCAGGGGGCTTGAACACTGAAGCTTTCTTT
CASSFSGGLNTEAFF
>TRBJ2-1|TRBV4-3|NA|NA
TGCGCCAGCAGCCAAGATCCCCTAGCGTTCAATGAGCAGTTCTTC
CASSQDPLAFNEQFF
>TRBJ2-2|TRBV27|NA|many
TGTGCCAGCACAGCTGCGAACACCGGGGAGCTGTTTTTT
CASTAANTGELFF
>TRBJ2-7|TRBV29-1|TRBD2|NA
TGCAGCGTTGAAGGCCCACTAGCGGGGCCCTACGAGCAGTACTTC
CSVEGPLAGPYEQYF
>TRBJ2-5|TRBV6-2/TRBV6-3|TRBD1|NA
TGTGCCAGCATTAGAGACAGGGGTTTGGAGACCCAGTACTTC
CASIRDRGLETQYF
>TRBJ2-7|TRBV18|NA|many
TGTGCCAGCTCACCTCCTGGTTACTACGAGCAGTACTTC
CASSPPGYYEQYF
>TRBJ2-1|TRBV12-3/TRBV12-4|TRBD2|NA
TGTGCCAGCAGTTTTTCGCCTAGCGGGAACAATGAGCAGTTCTTC
CASSFSPSGNNEQFF
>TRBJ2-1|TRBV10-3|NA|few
TGTGCCATCAGTAAACAGGACAATGAGCAGTTCTTC
CAISKQDNEQFF
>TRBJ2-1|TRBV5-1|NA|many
TGCGCCAGCAGCTCTAGCGCGAATGAGCAGTTCTTC
CASSSSANEQFF
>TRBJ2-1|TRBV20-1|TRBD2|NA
TGCAGTGCCATAGGACTAGTCGAGGGTAATGAGCAGTTCTTC
CSAIGLVEGNEQFF
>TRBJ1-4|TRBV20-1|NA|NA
TGCAGTGCCCGGGGGTCAGGTGAAAAACTGTTTTTT
CSARGSGEKLFF
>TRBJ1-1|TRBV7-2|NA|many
TGTGCCAGCAGCTTAGGTGGGGTCATGAACACTGAAGCTTTCTTT
CASSLGGVMNTEAFF
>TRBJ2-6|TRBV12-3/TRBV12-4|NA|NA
TGTGCCAGCAGTATCCCCTGGGGCGCTGGGGCCAACGTCCTGACTTTC
CASSIPWGAGANVLTF
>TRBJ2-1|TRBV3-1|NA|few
TGTGCCAGCAGCCCCTATCGTAGGGGCAATGAGCAGTTCTTC
CASSPYRRGNEQFF
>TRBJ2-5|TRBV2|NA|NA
TGTGCCAGCAGTGCGGACAGAAACCAAGAGACCCAGTACTTC
CASSADRNQETQYF
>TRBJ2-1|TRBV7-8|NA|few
TGTGCCAGCAGCTTTCCTACCGGGCCTTACCGAGGCAATGAGCAGTTCTTC
CASSFPTGPYRGNEQFF
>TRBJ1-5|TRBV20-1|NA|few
TGCAGTGCTAGAGTATCTAATACAGGCCCCTGGGGCAATCAGCCCCAGCATTTT
CSARVSNTGPWGNQPQHF
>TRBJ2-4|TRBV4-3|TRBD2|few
TGCGCCAGCAGCCCAACCCCCAGACTAGCGGGAGTTTTGGCCAAAAACATTCAGTACTTC
CASSPTPRLAGVLAKNIQYF
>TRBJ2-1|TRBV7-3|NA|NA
TGTGCCAGCAGCTCGCGCGAACAGCGGTCCTACAATGAGCAGTTCTTC
CASSSREQRSYNEQFF
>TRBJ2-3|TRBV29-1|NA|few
TGCAGCGTTGAAGCGCTGAATACGCAGTATTTT
CSVEALNTQYF
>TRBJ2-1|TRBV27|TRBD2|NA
TGTGCCAGCAAGGTCGGGGGGGTGGATGAGCAGTTCTTC
CASKVGGVDEQFF
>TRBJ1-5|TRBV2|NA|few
TGTGCCAGCAGTGAATATCCCTATAGCAATCAGCCCCAGCATTTT
CASSEYPYSNQPQHF
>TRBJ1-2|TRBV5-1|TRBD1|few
TGCGCCAGCAGCTTGGGACAGGGGGTTTTTGGCTACACCTTC
CASSLGQGVFGYTF
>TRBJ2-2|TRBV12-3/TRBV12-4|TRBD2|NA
TGTGCCAGCAGTTTCACCGCGGGAGGGAACACCGGGGAGCTGTTTTTT
CASSFTAGGNTGELFF
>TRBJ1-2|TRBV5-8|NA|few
TGTGCCAGCAGCTTGGGGGACTTCGGAAACTATGGCTACACCTTC
CASSLGDFGNYGYTF
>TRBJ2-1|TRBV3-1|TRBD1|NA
TGTGCCTGCTGTCCGGACAGGGGAGGAGGGAAGACCTACAATGAGCAGTTCTTC
CACCPDRGGGKTYNEQFF
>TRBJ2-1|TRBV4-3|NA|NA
TGCGCCAGCAGCCAAGAGAGGCAGGGCTGGAATGAGCAGTTCTTC
CASSQERQGWNEQFF
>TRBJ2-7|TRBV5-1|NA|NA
TGCGCCAGCAGCTTGGTTTTGCTACCCAGCAGTGTTTACGAGCAGTACTTC
CASSLVLLPSSVYEQYF
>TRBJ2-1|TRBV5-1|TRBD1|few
TGCGCCAGCAGCAACGGACAGGTCTCCAATGAGCAGTTCTTC
CASSNGQVSNEQFF
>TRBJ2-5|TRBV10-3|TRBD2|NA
TGTGCCATCAACGATAGCGGGGACCAAGAGACCCAGTACTTC
CAINDSGDQETQYF
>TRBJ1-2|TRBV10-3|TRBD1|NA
TGTGCCATCAGTGCCGGGACAGGGCTTCTTAACTATGGCTACACCTTC
CAISAGTGLLNYGYTF
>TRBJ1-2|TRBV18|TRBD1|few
TGTGCCAGCTCACCGGACAGGTTGAACTATGGCTACACCTTC
CASSPDRLNYGYTF
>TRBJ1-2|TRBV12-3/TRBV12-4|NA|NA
TGTGCCAGCCAGGGTACCCCAGGGGTTACTGGCTACACCTTC
CASQGTPGVTGYTF
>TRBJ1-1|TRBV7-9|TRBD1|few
TGTGCCAGCAGCTTACCCGGACAGGCGAACACTGAAGCTTTCTTT
CASSLPGQANTEAFF
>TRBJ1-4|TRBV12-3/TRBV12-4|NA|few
TGTGCCAGCAGTTCCACCCGGACGGTGCCTAATGAAAAACTGTTTTTT
CASSSTRTVPNEKLFF
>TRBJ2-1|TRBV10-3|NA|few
TGTGCCATCAGTGAGTCCTGGGTGGGTTCCTACAATGAGCAGTTCTTC
CAISESWVGSYNEQFF
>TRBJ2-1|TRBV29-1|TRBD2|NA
TGCAGCGTTGAGGTTCTTAGCGGGAGCAATGAGCAGTTCTTC
CSVEVLSGSNEQFF
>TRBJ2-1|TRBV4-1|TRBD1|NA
TGCGCCACCACGCAGGGGGTAGCTGGGGCCTACAATGAGCAGTTCTTC
CATTQGVAGAYNEQFF
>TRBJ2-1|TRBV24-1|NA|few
TGTGCCACCAGTGCGGGGAATGAGCAGTTCTTC
CATSAGNEQFF
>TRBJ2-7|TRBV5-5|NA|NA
TGTGCCAGCAGCTTTGGGGACGGCGATTTTTACGAGCAGTACTTC
CASSFGDGDFYEQYF
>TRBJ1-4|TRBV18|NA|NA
TGTGCCAGCTCACCGGCGGGACCGCAGAGTGCAACTAATGAAAAACTGTTTTTT
CASSPAGPQSATNEKLFF
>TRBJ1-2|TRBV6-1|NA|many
TGTGCCAGCATCTCTAACGTCGTGGACTCTCATGGCTACACCTTC
CASISNVVDSHGYTF
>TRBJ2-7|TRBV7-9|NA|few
TGTGCCAGCAGCCCACCATCTGTTGAAACGGCCTACGAGCAGTACTTC
CASSPPSVETAYEQYF
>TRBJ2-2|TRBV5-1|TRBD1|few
TGCGCCAGCAGCGGTTATAGGACAGGGACCGGGGAGCTGTTTTTT
CASSGYRTGTGELFF
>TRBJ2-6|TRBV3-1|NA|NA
TGTGCCAGCAGCCAAGAACAGCGATACTTCTCTGGGGCCAACGTCCTGACTTTC
CASSQEQRYFSGANVLTF
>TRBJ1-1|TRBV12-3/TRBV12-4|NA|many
TGTGCCAGCAGTTTGGGTGCAGACAACACTGAAGCTTTCTTT
CASSLGADNTEAFF